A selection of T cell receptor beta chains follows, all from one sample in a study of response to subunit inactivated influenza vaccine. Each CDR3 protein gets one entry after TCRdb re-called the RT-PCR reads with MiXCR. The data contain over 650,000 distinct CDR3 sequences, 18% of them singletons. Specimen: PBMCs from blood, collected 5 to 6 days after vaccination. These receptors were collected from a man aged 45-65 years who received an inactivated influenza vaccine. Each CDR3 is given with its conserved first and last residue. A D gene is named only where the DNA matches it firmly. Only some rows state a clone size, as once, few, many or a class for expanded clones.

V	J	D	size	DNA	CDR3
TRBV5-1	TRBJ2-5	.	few	TGCGCCAGCAGCTTGGAGGCACTATATACCCAAGAGACCCAGTACTTC	CASSLEALYTQETQYF
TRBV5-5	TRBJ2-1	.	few	TGTGCCAGCAGCTTGGGCGCGGGCAATGTTGGTTACAATGAGCAGTTCTTC	CASSLGAGNVGYNEQFF
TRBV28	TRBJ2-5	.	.	TGTGCCAGCAGTTTTCCTGGGGGCCGTAGGGAGACCCAGTACTTC	CASSFPGGRRETQYF
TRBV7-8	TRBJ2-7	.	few	TGTGCCAGCAGCTCTATCGGGCTTAACTACGAGCAGTACTTC	CASSSIGLNYEQYF
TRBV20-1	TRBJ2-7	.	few	TGCAGTGCTTGGGACGGCTCCTACGAGCAGTACTTC	CSAWDGSYEQYF
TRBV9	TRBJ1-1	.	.	TGTGCCAGCAGCGTAGGAGGCGGAGGTACTGAAGCTTTCTTT	CASSVGGGGTEAFF
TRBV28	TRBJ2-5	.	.	TGTGCCAGCAGTTTCTCCCCAGTGAGAGCGGACCAAGAGACCCAGTACTTC	CASSFSPVRADQETQYF
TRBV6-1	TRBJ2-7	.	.	TGTGCCAGCAGTCCCCGGAACAGCCTCTACGAGCAGTACTTC	CASSPRNSLYEQYF
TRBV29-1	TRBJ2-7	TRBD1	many	TGCAGCGTTGTGTTGCTCGGGACAGGGAACAACGAGCAGTACTTC	CSVVLLGTGNNEQYF
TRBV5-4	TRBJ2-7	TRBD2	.	TGTGCCAGCAGCTCCGGGACTAACTACGAGCAGTACTTC	CASSSGTNYEQYF
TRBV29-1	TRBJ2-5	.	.	TGCAGCGTTGAAGTCGCAGGGTACCAAGAGACCCAGTACTTC	CSVEVAGYQETQYF
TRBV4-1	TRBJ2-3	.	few	TGCGCCAGCAGCCTCACGGGCGGGGGCAACACAGATACGCAGTATTTT	CASSLTGGGNTDTQYF
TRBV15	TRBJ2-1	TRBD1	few	TGTGCCACCAGCCCTCGACAGGGGGGCAATGAGCAGTTCTTC	CATSPRQGGNEQFF
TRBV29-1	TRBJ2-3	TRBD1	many	TGCAGCGTTGAAGATCCGAGGGGGCGAGGATTGGATACGCAGTATTTT	CSVEDPRGRGLDTQYF
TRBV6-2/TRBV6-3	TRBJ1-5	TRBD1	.	TGTGCCAGCAGTTATAGAGGGACAGCTTACAATCAGCCCCAGCATTTT	CASSYRGTAYNQPQHF
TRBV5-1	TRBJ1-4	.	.	TGCGCCAGCAGCTTGGTGGGGGGAACTAATGAAAAACTGTTTTTT	CASSLVGGTNEKLFF
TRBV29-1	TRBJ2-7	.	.	TGCAGCGTTGAAGGGGGCAGGGGGGTCCACGAGCAGTACTTC	CSVEGGRGVHEQYF
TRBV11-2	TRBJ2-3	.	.	TGTGCCAGCAGCTTAGATCCCAGTAACACAGATACGCAGTATTTT	CASSLDPSNTDTQYF
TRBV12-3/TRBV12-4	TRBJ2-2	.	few	TGTGCCAGCAGTCTATACATCGGGGAGCTGTTTTTT	CASSLYIGELFF